The sequence of this T cell receptor (beta chain) was determined in a study of CD8+ T cells in alopecia areata. Extracted from the samples, RNA was reverse transcribed into cDNA to serve as the sequencing template. Clones were read by immunoSEQ multiplex PCR, and TCRdb kept only the in-frame ones, dropping some. The sample records 150,000 to 200,000 clones, around 56% being singletons. Comment on this clone: The same CDR3 also results from other DNA sequences found in this sample.

Noted treatment: oral pan-JAK inhibitor, 5-10 mg twice daily. Obtained from alopecia areata patients were lesional scalp punch biopsies along with peripheral blood. The V gene end was trimmed by 0 bases and the J gene end by 5 bases; junction bases not matched to a gene: 0. CDR1 and CDR2 (germline): SGHRS, YFSETQ. This CDR3 has 14 amino acids. The chain has TRBV5-1 and TRBJ1-5; the match to TRBD1 covers 9 bases. The material was CD4+ T cells sorted from blood, obtained at week 4, from a patient treated with tofacitinib. The receptor's source is a human donor with alopecia areata. The CDR3, as DNA: TGCGCCAGCAGCTTGGGACAGGGGGATCAGCCCCAGCATTTT. Its protein is CASSLGQGDQPQHF. Full variable domain (outside the CDR3, taken from reference TRBV5-1 and TRBJ1-5): KAGVTQTPRYLIKTRGQQVTLSCSPISGHRSVSWYQQTPGQGLQFLFEYFSETQRNKGNFPGRFSGRQFSNSRSEMNVSTLELGDSALYLCASSLGQGDQPQHFGDGTRLSIL.